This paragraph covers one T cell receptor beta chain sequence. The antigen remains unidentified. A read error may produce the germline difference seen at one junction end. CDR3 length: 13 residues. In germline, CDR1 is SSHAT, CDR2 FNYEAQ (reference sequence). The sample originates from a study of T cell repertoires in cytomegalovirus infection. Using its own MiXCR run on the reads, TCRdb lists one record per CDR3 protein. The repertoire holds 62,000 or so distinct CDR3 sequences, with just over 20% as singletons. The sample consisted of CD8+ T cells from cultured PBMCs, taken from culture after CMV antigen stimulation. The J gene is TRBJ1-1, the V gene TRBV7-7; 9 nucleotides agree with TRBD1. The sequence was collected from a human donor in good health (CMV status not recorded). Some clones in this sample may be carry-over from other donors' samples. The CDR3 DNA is TGTGCTAGCAGCTACGGGACAGGGAGTGAAGCTTTCTTT. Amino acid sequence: CASSYGTGSEAFF.